Below are 31 T cell receptor beta chains sequenced from a single sample in a study of chemoradiotherapy in HPV16-positive cancers. This table comes from immunoSEQ multiplex PCR, and its TCRdb copy is limited to in-frame clones, with some not included. The sample records approximately 5,700 clones, about 85% being singletons. The source material was tumor tissue, sampled from a patient who underwent chemoradiotherapy. The receptors were sampled from a human donor with HPV-associated anogenital cancer.

The CDR3 nucleotides are TGTGCCAGCAGCTTGAATATGGGACTAGCGCAATCCTACGAGCAGTACTTC. Protein product: CASSLNMGLAQSYEQYF. This rearrangement joins TRBV5-8 to TRBJ2-7; TRBD2 matches 10 bases. This CDR3 has 17 residues. V lost 1 base and J lost 1; bases outside the gene matches: 8. Germline loops: CDR1 SGHTS, CDR2 YDEGEE.

This chain joins TRBV2 and TRBJ2-3; D gene ambiguous. V lost 4 bases to trimming and J lost 6 bases, with 14 bases between them. Per the germline V gene, CDR1 is SNHLY and CDR2 is FYNNEI. The CDR3 loop spans 14 amino acids. CDR3 amino acids: CASSAGTAQDTQYF. In DNA, the CDR3 is TGTGCCAGCAGTGCAGGAACGGCCCAGGATACGCAGTATTTT.

The genes are TRBV4-2 and TRBJ2-1, with 8 bases matching TRBD2. The CDR3 is 15 residues long. V was pared by 5 bases and J by 6 bases, with 9 bases of the junction left unmatched. From germline, CDR1 is LGHNA and CDR2 YNFKEQ. The CDR3 protein is CASSKGAGVGNEQFF. The CDR3 DNA is TGTGCCAGCAGCAAGGGAGCGGGAGTCGGCAATGAGCAGTTCTTC.

The chain recombines TRBV7-6 with TRBJ1-4; D is uncertain. V lost 2 bases, J lost 8 bases, and 15 bases lay in between. The CDR3 is 15 amino acids. Germline lookup yields CDR1 SGHVS and CDR2 FNYEAQ. CDR3 protein: CASSLYDLREEKLFF. CDR3 nucleotides: TGTGCCAGCAGCTTATACGATCTGCGGGAGGAAAAACTGTTTTTT.

This clone was seen a few times. The gene calls are TRBV20-1 and TRBJ2-1; no clear D. CDR3 length: 10 residues. Looked up from germline, CDR1 is DFQATT and CDR2 is SNEGSKA (reference sequence). The CDR3 DNA follows: TGCAGCGGAATCGACAATGAGCAGTTCTTC. This translates into CSGIDNEQFF.

The J gene is TRBJ1-2, the V gene TRBV7-2; the match to TRBD1 covers 10 bases. The CDR3 has 15 residues. Germline CDR1 is SGHTA and CDR2 is FQGNSA. The V segment lost 5 bases and the J segment 7 bases; nucleotides outside the gene matches: 10. Here the CDR3 DNA reads TGTGCCAGCAGCCCGGGGGGGGACAGGGGCTTTGGCTACACCTTC. Its protein product is CASSPGGDRGFGYTF.

The V gene is TRBV6-6, the J gene TRBJ2-1; 12 nucleotides agree with TRBD2. V lost 5 bases, J lost 9 bases, and 8 bases stayed unmatched. The CDR3 is made up of 15 amino acids. Per the germline V gene, CDR1 is MNHNY and CDR2 is SVGAGI (reference sequence). The CDR3: CASSLSSGRASEQFF. The CDR3 DNA follows: TGTGCCAGCAGTCTGTCTAGCGGGAGGGCCTCTGAGCAGTTCTTC.

The chain links TRBV5-1 to TRBJ1-1; TRBD1 agrees at 8 bases. CDR1 is SGHRS, CDR2 YFSETQ, per germline. The J segment lost 5 bases and the V segment lost 6 bases, leaving 9 bases of the junction unmatched. The CDR3 spans 14 residues. In DNA, the CDR3 is TGCGCCAGCACGGGACAGGCCCAGGGAACTGAAGCTTTCTTT. This sequence encodes CASTGQAQGTEAFF.

This clone has a single count. This chain joins TRBV6-1 and TRBJ2-3, with D possibly TRBD2 on 6 matching bases. CDR1 and CDR2 (germline): MNHNS, SASEGT. Trimming took 7 bases from V and 6 from J, leaving 20 bases between them. The CDR3 runs to 15 residues. CDR3 protein: CASTPQGGVRDTQYF. The DNA for the CDR3 is TGTGCCAGCACCCCCCAGGGCGGGGTGCGTGATACGCAGTATTTT.

The J gene is TRBJ2-1, the V gene TRBV9; D is perhaps TRBD1 (6 bases). There are 14 residues in the CDR3. Germline values: CDR1 SGDLS, CDR2 YYNGEE. V gave up 0 bases and J gave up 5 bases, with 9 bases separating them. CDR3 coding DNA: TGTGCCAGCAGCGTAGCAGGGACACACAATGAGCAGTTCTTC. This translates into CASSVAGTHNEQFF.

This chain links TRBV7-6 with TRBJ2-5, with D possibly being TRBD1 (5 bases). The CDR3 consists of 14 residues. Germline CDR1 and CDR2: SGHVS and FNYEAQ. Deletions cut 1 base from V and 2 bases from J, with 8 bases between. CDR3 coding DNA: TGTGCCAGCAGCTTAGGGGGCACTCAAGAGACCCAGTACTTC. It encodes CASSLGGTQETQYF.

This chain joins TRBV19 and TRBJ2-7; D might be TRBD1 (6 bases). This CDR3 is 16 amino acids long. Looked up from germline, CDR1 is LNHDA and CDR2 is SQIVND (reference sequence). Trimming took off 5 bases at V and 3 bases at J, with 20 bases between the two ends. CDR3 region: CASSPRDRPPLYEQYF. CDR3 DNA: TGTGCCAGTAGTCCAAGAGACAGGCCACCTCTCTACGAGCAGTACTTC.

This rearrangement joins TRBV11-2 to TRBJ2-7; 7 bases match TRBD2. Germline V lookup: CDR1 SGHAT, CDR2 FQNNGV. The CDR3 runs 15 residues. Trimming removed 4 bases from V and 6 bases from J; junction bases left unmatched: 12. CDR3 nucleotides: TGTGCCAGCAGCTCTCGCGGCGGGGTAGCGGGCGAGCAGTACTTC. It translates to CASSSRGGVAGEQYF.

The chain recombines TRBV7-9 with TRBJ2-1, with 7 bases that match TRBD1. Germline values: CDR1 SEHNR, CDR2 FQNEAQ (reference sequence). J was trimmed by 8 bases and V by 3 bases; bases with no gene match: 10. The CDR3 length is 15 residues. The CDR3 sequence: CASSLRGQWVDEQFF. CDR3 sequence (DNA): TGTGCCAGCAGCTTGAGGGGACAGTGGGTAGATGAGCAGTTCTTC. The variable domain in full, with the rest retrieved from reference TRBV7-9 and TRBJ2-1, is DTGVSQNPRHKITKRGQNVTFRCDPISEHNRLYWYRQTLGQGPEFLTYFQNEAQLEKSRLLSDRFSAERPKGSFSTLEIQRTEQGDSAMYLCASSLRGQWVDEQFFGPGTRLTVL.

The chain combines TRBV6-5 with TRBJ2-1; 9 bases align to TRBD2. CDR1 is MNHEY and CDR2 is SVGAGI in the germline V gene. V was clipped by 5 bases and J by 6 bases; unmatched bases: 8. The CDR3 sequence is 15 residues long. The CDR3 DNA is TGTGCCAGCAGTCCTAGCGGGGCGGTTCCCAATGAGCAGTTCTTC. Residues: CASSPSGAVPNEQFF.

V usage is TRBV28 and J usage is TRBJ2-7, with TRBD2 identical over 12 bases. The germline V gene encodes CDR1 MDHEN and CDR2 SYDVKM. The CDR3 totals 19 residues. With 7 bases clipped from V and 2 bases from J, the junction kept 18 bases outside the gene matches. CDR3 sequence: CASTGGRGRRLAGAYEQYF. CDR3 nucleotides: TGTGCCAGCACTGGGGGCAGGGGGCGAAGACTAGCGGGAGCCTACGAGCAGTACTTC.

CDR3 sequence (DNA): TGTGCCAGCAGTGAGTATAAGCCAGGGGCTTACAATGAGCAGTTCTTC. Its translation is CASSEYKPGAYNEQFF. The rearrangement links TRBV2 to TRBJ2-1, with D possibly TRBD1 on 6 matching bases. This CDR3 contains 16 residues. Trimming pared 3 bases from V and 4 bases from J, leaving 16 bases between. CDR1 and CDR2 from the germline V gene are SNHLY and FYNNEI. The variable domain in full, with the rest retrieved from reference TRBV2 and TRBJ2-1, is EPEVTQTPSHQVTQMGQEVILRCVPISNHLYFYWYRQILGQKVEFLVSFYNNEISEKSEIFDDQFSVERPDGSNFTLKIRSTKLEDSAMYFCASSEYKPGAYNEQFFGPGTRLTVL.

The chain uses TRBV5-1 and TRBJ2-1, with 11 bases matching TRBD2. The CDR3 consists of 20 residues. V lost 4 bases to trimming and J lost 3 bases; unmatched junction nucleotides: 18. Germline CDR1 and CDR2: SGHRS and YFSETQ. The CDR3 loop is CASSPQGTPGLADNYNEQFF. CDR3 coding DNA: TGCGCCAGCAGCCCCCAGGGGACTCCGGGACTAGCGGACAACTACAATGAGCAGTTCTTC.

The chain combines TRBV27 with TRBJ1-2; 8 positions match TRBD1. V trimming: 5 bases; J trimming: 3 bases; junction bases outside the gene matches: 8. The CDR3 sequence is 15 residues long. Germline CDR1 is MNHEY and CDR2 is SMNVEV (reference sequence). Here the CDR3 DNA reads TGTGCCAGCAGTGCGGGGGGCAGGGGGCACTATGGCTACACCTTC. Its protein product is CASSAGGRGHYGYTF.

This clone was detected only a few times. This chain links TRBV5-1 with TRBJ2-1; 10 bases match TRBD2. Germline trimming cut 0 bases from V and 9 bases from J; bases unmatched to any gene: 12. The CDR3 runs 17 residues. Per germline, CDR1 SGHRS and CDR2 YFSETQ. In DNA, the CDR3 is TGCGCCAGCAGCTTGGAGGTTCTGGTAGCGGGAGGAACTGAGCAGTTCTTC. This encodes CASSLEVLVAGGTEQFF.

This clone came up once. This sequence joins TRBV29-1 and TRBJ1-4; 9 nucleotides agree with TRBD1. Germline V gene sequence: CDR1 SQVTM, CDR2 ANQGSEA. V lost 6 bases, J lost 7 bases, and 12 bases stayed unmatched. The CDR3 has 15 amino acids. CDR3 bases: TGCAGCGTCGGTTATCGACAGGGGGGGGGTGAAAAACTGTTTTTT. Translating it yields CSVGYRQGGGEKLFF.

The rearrangement joins TRBV7-9 to TRBJ2-7; D is possibly TRBD1 or TRBD2 (6 bases each). The CDR3 extends over 17 amino acids. CDR1 and CDR2 from the germline V gene are SEHNR and FQNEAQ (reference sequence). V lost 5 bases to trimming and J lost 2 bases, with 22 bases between them. The CDR3 loop reads CASSQQGIGGLPYEQYF. CDR3 in DNA: TGTGCCAGCAGCCAGCAGGGTATCGGGGGCCTCCCCTACGAGCAGTACTTC.

The chain has TRBV14 and TRBJ2-7; 8 bases align to TRBD2. Trimming removed 4 bases from V and 9 bases from J; junction bases left unmatched: 2. This CDR3 is 11 amino acids long. Germline V gives CDR1 SGHDN, CDR2 FVKESK. The CDR3 spells CASSPGGWQYF. CDR3 sequence (DNA): TGTGCCAGCAGCCCGGGAGGGTGGCAGTACTTC.

The chain joins TRBV5-1 to TRBJ1-2, with D perhaps matching TRBD1 (6 bases). In germline, CDR1 is SGHRS, CDR2 YFSETQ. The CDR3 loop spans 13 amino acids. V was clipped by 3 bases and J by 5 bases, with 11 bases between them. The CDR3 nucleotides read TGCGCCAGCAGCTCAGGGGAACGATATGGCTACACCTTC. It is translated as CASSSGERYGYTF.

The chain carries TRBV28 and TRBJ2-7; D uncertain. CDR1 and CDR2 from the germline V gene are MDHEN and SYDVKM. The CDR3 extends over 15 amino acids. Trimming removed 6 bases from V and 3 bases from J, with 18 bases in between. CDR3 sequence: CASSSRQGPNYEQYF. As DNA, the CDR3 is TGTGCCAGCAGCTCCAGACAAGGGCCTAACTACGAGCAGTACTTC.

V is TRBV21-1 and J is TRBJ1-2; TRBD1 reflects the table's D call only, with no check against the DNA. TRBV21-1 is reported as a pseudogene. The CDR3 is made up of 17 amino acids. The CDR3 DNA follows: TGTGCCAGCAGCCCCTCAACCCCGGGACAGTCCCCGCAGGGCTACACCTTC. Amino acid sequence: CASSPSTPGQSPQGYTF.

The gene calls are TRBV28 and TRBJ2-2; maybe TRBD1 (5 bases). Trimming stripped 5 bases from V and 6 bases from J, with 16 bases between. CDR3 length: 15 residues. The V gene's germline CDR1 is MDHEN and CDR2 SYDVKM. The CDR3 region is CASSNPGPRAGELFF. The CDR3 DNA reads as TGTGCCAGCAGTAACCCAGGCCCCAGGGCCGGGGAGCTGTTTTTT.

The chain uses TRBV9 and TRBJ2-1; D remains ambiguous. Germline V gives CDR1 SGDLS, CDR2 YYNGEE. The CDR3 runs 14 residues. V lost 0 bases, J lost 3 bases, and 7 bases lay in between. The CDR3: CASSVGVSYNEQFF. For the CDR3, the DNA is TGTGCCAGCAGCGTAGGGGTCAGCTACAATGAGCAGTTCTTC.

The rearrangement joins TRBV10-3 to TRBJ2-1; 7 nucleotides align to TRBD2. This CDR3 spans 17 amino acids. The junction had 14 bases not matched to a gene; V was cut back by 2 bases and J by 7 bases. Germline V gene data show CDR1 as ENHRY and CDR2 as SYGVKD. In nucleotides, the CDR3 is TGTGCCATCAGTGAGGGGGGGGGATTAGCCACGAGGAATGAGCAGTTCTTC. The encoded protein is CAISEGGGLATRNEQFF.

This clone was seen a few times. The genes are TRBV30 and TRBJ1-1, with TRBD1 matching over 7 bases. CDR1 GTSNPN and CDR2 SVGIG come from the germline V gene (reference sequence). The trim removed 4 bases at V and 1 base at J, leaving 6 bases unmatched. This CDR3 comprises 14 residues. The CDR3 sequence is CAWTLTGANTEAFF. The CDR3 coding sequence is TGTGCCTGGACCCTTACAGGGGCGAACACTGAAGCTTTCTTT.

The J gene is TRBJ1-4, the V gene TRBV19; the D gene is possibly TRBD1 (5 bases). CDR3 length: 15 amino acids. Germline V gives CDR1 LNHDA, CDR2 SQIVND (reference sequence). V lost 3 bases to trimming and J lost 8 bases, with 16 bases between them. Here the CDR3 DNA reads TGTGCCAGTAGTATTCCCCGGGACGCCCAGGAAAAACTGTTTTTT. It encodes CASSIPRDAQEKLFF.